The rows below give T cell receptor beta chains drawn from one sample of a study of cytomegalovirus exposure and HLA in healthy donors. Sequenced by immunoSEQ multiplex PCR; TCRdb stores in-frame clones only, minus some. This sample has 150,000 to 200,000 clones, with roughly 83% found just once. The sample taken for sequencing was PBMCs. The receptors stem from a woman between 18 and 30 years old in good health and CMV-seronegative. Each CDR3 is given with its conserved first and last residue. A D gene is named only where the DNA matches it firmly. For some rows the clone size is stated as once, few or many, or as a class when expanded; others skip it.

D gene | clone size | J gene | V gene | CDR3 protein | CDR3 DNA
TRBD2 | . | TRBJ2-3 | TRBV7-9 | CASSLAGGTADTQYF | TGTGCCAGCAGCTTAGCGGGGGGGACGGCAGATACGCAGTATTTT
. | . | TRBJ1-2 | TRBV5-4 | CASTDKTGPNYGYTF | TGTGCCAGCACCGATAAGACAGGTCCTAACTATGGCTACACCTTC
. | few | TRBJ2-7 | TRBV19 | CASSITVVADEQYF | TGTGCCAGTAGTATAACCGTGGTAGCGGACGAGCAGTACTTC
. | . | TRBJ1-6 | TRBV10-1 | CASSAGQPSSPLHF | TGCGCCAGCAGCGCGGGCCAACCCTCATCACCCCTCCACTTT
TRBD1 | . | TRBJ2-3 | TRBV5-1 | CASSLEGTGVETDTQYF | TGCGCCAGCAGCTTGGAGGGGACAGGGGTTGAAACAGATACGCAGTATTTT
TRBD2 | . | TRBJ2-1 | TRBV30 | CAWTNSGSFEQFF | TGTGCCTGGACGAATAGCGGGAGTTTTGAGCAGTTCTTC
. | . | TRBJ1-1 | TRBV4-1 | CASSQVPGMNTEAFF | TGCGCCAGCAGCCAAGTTCCAGGGATGAACACTGAAGCTTTCTTT
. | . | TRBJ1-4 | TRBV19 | CASSSGATNEKLFF | TGTGCCAGTAGTTCAGGGGCAACTAATGAAAAACTGTTTTTT
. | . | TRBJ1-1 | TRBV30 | CALQNSNTEAFF | TGTGCCTTACAGAATTCGAACACTGAAGCTTTCTTT
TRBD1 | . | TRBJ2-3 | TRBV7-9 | CASSPRDRKTDTQYF | TGTGCCAGCAGCCCCCGGGACAGGAAAACAGATACGCAGTATTTT
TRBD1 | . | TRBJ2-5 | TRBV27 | CASKNPRGPPETQYF | TGTGCCAGCAAAAATCCCAGGGGGCCCCCAGAGACCCAGTACTTC
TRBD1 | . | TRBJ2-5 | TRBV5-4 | CASSLARDRWKGETQYF | TGTGCCAGCAGCTTGGCCCGGGACAGGTGGAAGGGAGAGACCCAGTACTTC
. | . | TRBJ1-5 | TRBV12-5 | CASGLALRDYGYQPQHF | TGTGCTAGTGGTTTGGCTTTGAGGGATTACGGTTATCAGCCCCAGCATTTT
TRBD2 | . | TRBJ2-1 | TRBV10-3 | CAAAGLAYNEQFF | TGTGCCGCGGCGGGACTAGCTTACAATGAGCAGTTCTTC
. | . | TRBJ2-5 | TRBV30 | CACAGLTEETQYF | TGTGCCTGCGCAGGGCTTACTGAAGAGACCCAGTACTTC
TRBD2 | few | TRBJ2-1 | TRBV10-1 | CASSDERGVNNEQFF | TGCGCCAGCAGTGATGAGCGGGGGGTGAACAATGAGCAGTTCTTC
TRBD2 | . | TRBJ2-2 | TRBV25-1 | CASGRGGVGTGELFF | TGTGCCAGCGGTCGCGGGGGGGTTGGGACCGGGGAGCTGTTTTTT
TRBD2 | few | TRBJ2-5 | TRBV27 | CASSSPTSAQETQYF | TGTGCCAGCAGTTCGCCTACTAGCGCCCAAGAGACCCAGTACTTC
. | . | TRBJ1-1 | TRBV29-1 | CSVEEWGTGIRMNTEAFF | TGCAGCGTTGAAGAGTGGGGAACAGGGATTCGGATGAACACTGAAGCTTTCTTT
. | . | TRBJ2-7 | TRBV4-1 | CASSQPLQRERYEQYF | TGCGCCAGCAGCCAGCCCCTCCAGCGTGAACGATACGAGCAGTACTTC
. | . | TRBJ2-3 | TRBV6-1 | CASLEGGSADTQYF | TGTGCCAGCCTAGAGGGTGGGAGCGCAGATACGCAGTATTTT
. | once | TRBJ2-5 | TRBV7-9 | CASSLDRQETQYF | TGTGCCAGCAGCTTAGATCGTCAAGAGACCCAGTACTTC
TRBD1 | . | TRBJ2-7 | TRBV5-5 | CASSPGTGGYEQYF | TGTGCCAGCAGCCCCGGGACAGGGGGCTACGAGCAGTACTTC
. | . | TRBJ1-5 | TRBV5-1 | CASSLGHENQPQHF | TGCGCCAGCAGCTTGGGCCACGAGAATCAGCCCCAGCATTTT
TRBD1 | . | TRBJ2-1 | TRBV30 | CARRQGPYNEQFF | TGTGCCCGACGACAGGGGCCCTACAATGAGCAGTTCTTC
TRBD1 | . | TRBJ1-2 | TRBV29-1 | CSVEPFTGGGYGYTF | TGCAGCGTTGAACCGTTTACAGGGGGCGGCTATGGCTACACCTTC
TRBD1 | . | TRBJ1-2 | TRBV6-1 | CASRGDRKGYTF | TGTGCCAGCAGGGGGGACAGAAAAGGCTACACCTTC
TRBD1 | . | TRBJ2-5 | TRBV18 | CASSPERTGAGETQYF | TGTGCCAGCTCCCCAGAACGGACAGGGGCTGGTGAGACCCAGTACTTC
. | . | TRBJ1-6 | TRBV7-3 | CASSLWGGPSSYNSPLHF | TGTGCCAGCAGCTTATGGGGGGGACCGAGTTCCTATAATTCACCCCTCCACTTT
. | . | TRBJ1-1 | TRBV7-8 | CASSFRGGMNTEAFF | TGTGCCAGCAGCTTTCGGGGGGGGATGAACACTGAAGCTTTCTTT
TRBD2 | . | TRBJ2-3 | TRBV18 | CASSAGTRNTDTQYF | TGTGCCAGCTCGGCCGGGACTAGAAACACAGATACGCAGTATTTT
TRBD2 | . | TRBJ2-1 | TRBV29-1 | CSVEVLAGEEQFF | TGCAGCGTTGAAGTCCTAGCGGGAGAGGAGCAGTTCTTC
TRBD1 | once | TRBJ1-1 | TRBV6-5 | CASVKYRGETEAFF | TGTGCCAGCGTGAAGTACAGGGGGGAAACTGAAGCTTTCTTT
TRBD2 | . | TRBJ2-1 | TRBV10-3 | CAIRDSGGGYNEQFF | TGTGCCATCAGGGATAGCGGGGGGGGATACAATGAGCAGTTCTTC
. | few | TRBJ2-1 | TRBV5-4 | CASNREQGGNEQFF | TGTGCCAGCAACCGCGAACAGGGAGGGAATGAGCAGTTCTTC
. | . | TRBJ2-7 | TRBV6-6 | CASSRTGDSSYEQYF | TGTGCCAGCAGTCGAACAGGTGACAGCTCCTACGAGCAGTACTTC
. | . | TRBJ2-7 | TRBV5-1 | CASSLVAGQSYEQYF | TGCGCCAGCAGCTTGGTGGCAGGGCAATCCTACGAGCAGTACTTC
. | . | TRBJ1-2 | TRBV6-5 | CASSYGAPNYGYTF | TGTGCCAGCAGTTATGGGGCGCCAAACTATGGCTACACCTTC
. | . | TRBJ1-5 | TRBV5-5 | CASSLAIQGLGNQPQHF | TGTGCCAGCAGCTTGGCTATCCAGGGTCTAGGCAATCAGCCCCAGCATTTT
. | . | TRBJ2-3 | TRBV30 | CAWSDRNTQYF | TGTGCCTGGAGTGATAGAAATACGCAGTATTTT
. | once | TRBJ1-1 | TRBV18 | CASSPTGGTEAFF | TGTGCCAGCTCACCGACCGGCGGCACTGAAGCTTTCTTT
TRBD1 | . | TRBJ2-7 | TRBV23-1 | CASSLQPRQGYEQYF | TGCGCCAGCAGCCTCCAACCTCGACAGGGCTACGAGCAGTACTTC
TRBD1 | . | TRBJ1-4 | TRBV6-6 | CASSSPRDRAEKLFF | TGTGCCAGCAGTTCCCCCCGGGACAGGGCGGAAAAACTGTTTTTT
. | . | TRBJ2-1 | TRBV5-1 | CASSLEGRRQGTEQFF | TGCGCCAGCAGCTTGGAAGGGCGTAGGCAGGGGACTGAGCAGTTCTTC
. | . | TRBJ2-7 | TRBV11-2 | CASSLDDEDEYEQYF | TGTGCCAGCAGCTTAGACGACGAGGATGAATACGAGCAGTACTTC
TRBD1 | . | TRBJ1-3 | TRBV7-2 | CASSLLGQGNGNTIYF | TGTGCCAGCAGCTTATTGGGACAGGGTAATGGAAACACCATATATTTT
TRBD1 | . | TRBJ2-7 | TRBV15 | CATSRLGQSAYEQYF | TGTGCCACCAGCAGACTGGGACAGAGTGCCTACGAGCAGTACTTC
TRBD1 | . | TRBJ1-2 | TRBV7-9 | CASSLDRGEGYTF | TGTGCCAGCAGCTTGGACAGGGGCGAAGGCTACACCTTC
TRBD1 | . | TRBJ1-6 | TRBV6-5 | CASSRDRGHNSPLHF | TGTGCCAGCAGTCGTGACAGGGGGCACAATTCACCCCTCCACTTT
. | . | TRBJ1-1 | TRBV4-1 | CASSPYTVVTNTEAFF | TGCGCCAGCAGCCCCTATACCGTGGTAACGAACACTGAAGCTTTCTTT
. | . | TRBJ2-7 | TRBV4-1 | CASSQDLEWRQYF | TGCGCCAGCAGCCAAGACCTAGAGTGGAGACAGTACTTC
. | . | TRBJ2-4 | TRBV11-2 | CASRGPPKNIQYF | TGTGCCAGTCGAGGGCCCCCCAAAAACATTCAGTACTTC
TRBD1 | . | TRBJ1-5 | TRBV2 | CASMRGPGGANQPQHF | TGTGCCAGCATGAGGGGCCCAGGGGGCGCCAATCAGCCCCAGCATTTT
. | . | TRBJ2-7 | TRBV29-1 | CSVGGTGGGREQYF | TGCAGCGTTGGAGGAACCGGGGGAGGTCGGGAGCAGTACTTC
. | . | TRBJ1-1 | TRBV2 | CASSLRVGTEAFF | TGTGCCAGCAGTCTCAGGGTGGGTACTGAAGCTTTCTTT